One sample yielded the 27 T cell receptor beta chains listed below, sequenced in a study of blood T cells in healthy people across ages. Sample-barcoded 5' priming and a J-beta primer mix drove a second PCR of about 6 to 12 cycles. TCRdb re-called the 5' RACE reads through MiXCR, storing one row per CDR3 protein. The sample holds 550,000 to 700,000 distinct CDR3 sequences; about 25% are singletons and the top ten take around 20%. Sequenced: blood. These receptors were collected from a woman between 70 and 85 years old in good health.

This clonotype came up a few times. V and J are TRBV3-1 and TRBJ2-7; TRBD2 is a possible D gene (6 bases). The CDR3 spans 14 residues. V dropped 3 bases and J dropped 2 bases, with 11 bases sitting between them. CDR1 and CDR2 from the germline V gene are LGHDT and YNNKEL (reference sequence). The CDR3 coding sequence is TGTGCCAGCAGCCAGTCGGGGGTGACCTACGAGCAGTACTTC. This gives the protein CASSQSGVTYEQYF.

The chain couples TRBV10-3 to TRBJ1-5; TRBD1 matches 9 bases. The CDR3 is 14 amino acids. The trim removed 10 bases at V and 4 bases at J, leaving 8 bases unmatched. Germline V gives CDR1 ENHRY, CDR2 SYGVKD. CDR3 loop: CASAVQGANQPQHF. CDR3 DNA: TGTGCCAGCGCTGTACAGGGGGCGAATCAGCCCCAGCATTTT.

In the case of this clonotype: A junction boundary mismatches the germline segment, possibly from a read error. This sequence joins TRBV7-2 and TRBJ2-3, with 8 bases fitting TRBD2. Germline CDR1 and CDR2: SGHTA and FQGNSA. The CDR3 totals 15 residues. CDR3 bases: TGTGCCAGCAGCTTAGGCGGGAGGCCTTCAGATCCGCAGTATTTT. It translates to CASSLGGRPSDPQYF.

The chain links TRBV12-3 or TRBV12-4 to TRBJ2-1; 9 bases fit TRBD1. This CDR3 has 17 amino acids. The junction had 9 bases not matched to a gene; V was cut back by 6 bases and J by 0 bases. CDR3 residues: CASRRQGGSSSYNEQFF. The CDR3 nucleotides are TGTGCCAGCAGGCGACAGGGGGGATCTAGCTCCTACAATGAGCAGTTCTTC.

The chain combines TRBV2 with TRBJ2-3; the match to TRBD1 covers 8 bases. The CDR3 has 15 residues. After removal of 6 bases from V and 1 base from J, the junction contained 6 bases not matched to a gene. The germline V gene has CDR1 SNHLY and CDR2 FYNNEI. The CDR3 DNA is TGTGCCAGCAGGACCGACAGGGGCCGCACAGATACGCAGTATTTT. It yields the protein CASRTDRGRTDTQYF.

This clonotype was detected only a few times. V and J are TRBV29-1 and TRBJ2-7; the match to TRBD1 covers 11 bases. Trimming removed 6 bases from V and 4 bases from J; junction bases left unmatched: 5. This CDR3 has 13 residues. CDR1 and CDR2 from the germline V gene are SQVTM and ANQGSEA. The CDR3 region has the DNA TGCAGCGTCGGACAGGGGGCGCTGTACGAGCAGTACTTC. Its translation is CSVGQGALYEQYF.

This clonotype was detected a few times. The chain combines TRBV5-1 with TRBJ2-5; possible D gene TRBD1, 6 bases. Gene TRBJ2-1 matches the end of the DNA better, so the J call may be wrong. CDR3 length equals 15 residues. CDR1 is SGHRS and CDR2 is YFSETQ in the germline V gene. The CDR3 reads CASYPGHRINNEQFF. The CDR3 DNA is TGCGCTTCCTACCCGGGACACCGCATCAACAATGAGCAGTTCTTC.

V usage is TRBV20-1 and J usage is TRBJ2-7, with 11 bases that match TRBD2. Germline values: CDR1 DFQATT, CDR2 SNEGSKA (reference sequence). The V gene end was trimmed by 4 bases and the J gene end by 5 bases; junction bases not matched to a gene: 4. The CDR3 spans 13 residues. As DNA, the CDR3 is TGCAGTGCTATAGCGGGGGGGCCGAACGAGCAGTACTTC. This encodes CSAIAGGPNEQYF.

This chain connects TRBV20-1 to TRBJ2-5; TRBD2 agrees at 10 bases. Gene TRBJ2-1 matches the end of the DNA better, so the J call may be wrong. The CDR3 sequence is 16 residues long. Germline assignment: CDR1 DFQATT and CDR2 SNEGSKA (reference sequence). The CDR3 here is CSASGVGLAVHNEQFF. For the CDR3, the DNA is TGCAGTGCTAGCGGTGTAGGACTAGCGGTTCACAATGAGCAGTTCTTC.

The rearrangement links TRBV4-1 to TRBJ2-3; 12 nucleotides line up with TRBD2. The CDR3 is 20 amino acids. CDR1 MGHRA and CDR2 YSYEKL come from the germline V gene. Trimming removed 2 bases from V and 0 bases from J; junction bases left unmatched: 12. CDR3 sequence reads: CASSQQFASGGVTSTDTQYF. Written as DNA, the CDR3 is TGCGCCAGCAGCCAACAGTTCGCTAGCGGGGGGGTTACTAGCACAGATACGCAGTATTTT.

This clonotype was counted only a few times. A much larger clone is a single base away; this may be a read error. The chain links TRBV7-8 to TRBJ2-1; D remains unclear. CDR1 and CDR2 (germline): SGHVS, FQNEAQ. This CDR3 contains 12 residues. Trimming shortened V by 5 bases and J by 3 bases, and 5 bases separated the two germline ends. CDR3 DNA: TGTGCCAGCAGCAAGGACTACAATGAGCAGTTCTTC. As protein: CASSKDYNEQFF.

This clonotype was seen more than once but under ten times. This chain links TRBV15 with TRBJ2-5; either TRBD1 or TRBD2 may fit D (5 bases each). CDR1 and CDR2 (germline): LNHNV, YYDKDF (reference sequence). The CDR3 contains 15 residues. Trimming pared 1 base from V and 5 bases from J, leaving 14 bases between. CDR3: CATSRGPGPLETQYF. The CDR3 region has the DNA TGTGCCACCAGCAGAGGTCCGGGACCCCTGGAGACCCAGTACTTC.

The chain uses TRBV3-1 and TRBJ1-6; D not certain. The CDR3 loop spans 14 amino acids. V dropped 0 bases and J dropped 6 bases, with 6 bases sitting between them. The germline CDR1 and CDR2 sequences are LGHDT and YNNKEL (reference sequence). This CDR3 reads CASSQEAANSPLHF. CDR3 nucleotide sequence: TGTGCCAGCAGCCAAGAGGCGGCTAATTCACCCCTCCACTTT.

The chain has TRBV5-1 and TRBJ2-5, with a tentative D call TRBD1 (5 bases). The CDR3 has 14 amino acids. V was trimmed by 4 bases and J by 0 bases, leaving 10 bases between them. Germline V gene lookup returns CDR1 SGHRS and CDR2 YFSETQ. The CDR3 DNA reads as TGCGCCAGCAGCAAAACAGGCCACCAAGAGACCCAGTACTTC. Translation: CASSKTGHQETQYF.

As for this clonotype: One end of the junction fails to match germline, which may point to a read error. The chain links TRBV4-1 to TRBJ1-4, with unresolved D. There are 16 residues in the CDR3. Looked up from germline, CDR1 is MGHRA and CDR2 is YSYEKL. The CDR3 coding sequence is TGCGCCAGCAGCGGTGGGGATTCAGCAACTAATGGAAAACTGTTTTTT. This translates into CASSGGDSATNGKLFF.

The chain joins TRBV29-1 to TRBJ2-1; the D gene is possibly TRBD1 (6 bases). CDR1 is SQVTM, CDR2 ANQGSEA, per germline. Trimming took 5 bases from V and 9 from J, leaving 8 bases between them. This CDR3 comprises 10 residues. The DNA for the CDR3 is TGCAGCGTTATGGACAGTGAGCAGTTCTTC. Translated: CSVMDSEQFF.

This chain connects TRBV11-2 to TRBJ2-3, with D perhaps TRBD2 (5 bases). This CDR3 comprises 15 residues. The V and J ends lost 5 bases and 5 bases respectively, with 17 bases between them. Germline loops: CDR1 SGHAT, CDR2 FQNNGV. The CDR3 DNA is TGTGCCAGCAGCCCCCAACTAGGCCCTAGAGATACGCAGTATTTT. It specifies CASSPQLGPRDTQYF.

The J gene is TRBJ2-5, the V gene TRBV5-1; 10 bases align to TRBD2. Germline CDR1 SGHRS, CDR2 YFSETQ. This CDR3 spans 16 amino acids. Germline trimming cut 4 bases from V and 5 bases from J; bases unmatched to any gene: 11. The CDR3 region has the DNA TGCGCCAGCAGCGTCGGGACTAGCGATTTTGGGGAGACCCAGTACTTC. Translation: CASSVGTSDFGETQYF.

Notes on this clonotype: Germline and junction disagree at one end, which may indicate a read error. The chain links TRBV5-1 to TRBJ1-2; 12 nucleotides match TRBD1. The germline CDR1 and CDR2 sequences are SGHRS and YFSETQ. The CDR3 is made up of 15 amino acids. The CDR3 DNA reads TGCGCCAGCAGCTTGGCCCCCATGGGACAGGGGGCGATCCTCTTC. This codes for CASSLAPMGQGAILF.

In this sample, this clonotype turned up a few times. The chain combines TRBV2 with TRBJ2-3; 8 nucleotides align to TRBD1. This CDR3 contains 14 residues. Losses at the gene ends were 6 bases for V and 2 bases for J; bases not matched to a gene: 4. CDR1 is SNHLY and CDR2 is FYNNEI in the germline V gene. This chain's CDR3 is CASRTGALTDTQYF. The CDR3 DNA is TGTGCCAGCAGGACAGGGGCACTCACAGATACGCAGTATTTT.

This clonotype has just a few counts. V and J are TRBV5-1 and TRBJ2-2, with D perhaps being TRBD1 or TRBD2 (5 bases each). The CDR3 spans 13 residues. V was pared by 4 bases and J by 3 bases, with 7 bases between. Germline V gene data show CDR1 as SGHRS and CDR2 as YFSETQ. CDR3 amino acids: CASSRDDTGELFF. CDR3 DNA sequence: TGCGCCAGCAGCAGGGACGACACCGGGGAGCTGTTTTTT.

The chain combines TRBV6-5 with TRBJ2-7; D might be TRBD1 or TRBD2, each matching 5 bases. Trimming shortened V by 8 bases and J by 6 bases, and 11 bases separated the two germline ends. Germline V gene lookup returns CDR1 MNHEY and CDR2 SVGAGI. CDR3 length: 11 amino acids. The CDR3 protein is CASGGLGEQYF. The CDR3 DNA sequence: TGTGCCAGCGGGGGTTTGGGCGAGCAGTACTTC.

The rearrangement uses TRBV7-4 and TRBJ2-7, with TRBD2 matching over 10 bases. The assigned J gene may be wrong: the sequence end matches TRBJ2-1 better. CDR1 is SGHVT and CDR2 is SQSDAQ in the germline V gene. The CDR3 extends over 16 amino acids. Here the CDR3 DNA reads TGTGCCAGCAGCCAGGCTGGACTAGCGGAGGACAATGAGCAGTTCTTC. It is translated as CASSQAGLAEDNEQFF.

The V gene is TRBV11-2, the J gene TRBJ1-4; a possible D gene is TRBD1 (5 bases). Trimming pared 2 bases from V and 5 bases from J, leaving 12 bases between. CDR1 is SGHAT, CDR2 FQNNGV, per germline. CDR3 length: 15 residues. The CDR3 reads CASSLKMEGNEKLFF. For the CDR3, the DNA is TGTGCCAGCAGCTTAAAGATGGAGGGGAATGAAAAACTGTTTTTT.

There are a few counts of this clonotype. The chain recombines TRBV24-1 with TRBJ2-3; tentative D call: TRBD1 (6 bases). This CDR3 is built from 14 residues. Trimming pared 6 bases from V and 1 base from J, leaving 10 bases between. Germline V gives CDR1 KGHDR, CDR2 SFDVKD. CDR3 amino acids: CATSPGQGTDTQYF. The DNA for the CDR3 is TGTGCCACCAGTCCGGGACAAGGCACAGATACGCAGTATTTT.

The chain uses TRBV7-2 and TRBJ1-4, with TRBD1 as a possible D gene (5 bases). Trimming took off 5 bases at V and 7 bases at J, with 14 bases between the two ends. This CDR3 has 14 amino acids. Germline CDR1 and CDR2: SGHTA and FQGNSA. CDR3 loop: CASSLLGAAEKLFF. The CDR3 DNA sequence: TGTGCCAGCAGCCTTCTAGGGGCAGCTGAAAAACTGTTTTTT.

The chain links TRBV5-1 to TRBJ2-1, with a weak D call TRBD2 (5 bases). From germline, CDR1 is SGHRS and CDR2 YFSETQ. The V end was cut by 4 bases, the J end by 7 bases, with 9 bases between. The CDR3 contains 12 residues. The CDR3 protein is CASSMDSNEQFF. The CDR3 region has the DNA TGCGCCAGCAGCATGGACTCTAATGAGCAGTTCTTC.